Listed below are T cell receptor beta chains from one sample, sequenced in a study of T cell changes during pregnancy in multiple sclerosis. Sequencing used immunoSEQ multiplex PCR; TCRdb keeps in-frame clones, though not all of them. The sample has approximately 47,000 clones; about 90% are singletons. This material consisted of peripheral blood, taken in the first trimester of pregnancy. Receptor source: a female donor with multiple sclerosis, enrolled in a pregnancy study. Both conserved end residues are trimmed from each CDR3. Each record gives: clone size, V gene, CDR3 protein. Size tells how often a clone was seen (once, few, many) or the class of an expanded clone, and some rows leave it out.

size: NA
V: TRBV25-1
CDR3: ASSAMGTGNNSPLH

size: NA
V: TRBV19
CDR3: ASRQTGQEQY

size: once
V: TRBV19
CDR3: ASSGLWDRGLSGANVLT

size: NA
V: TRBV2
CDR3: ASKPGHSGNTIY

size: NA
V: TRBV9
CDR3: ASSGPFGQSSIGYT

size: NA
V: TRBV10-3
CDR3: AISAIAGSEAF

size: NA
V: TRBV6-5
CDR3: ASSYTGGPGNTIY

size: NA
V: TRBV7-9
CDR3: ASSAGVGNTEAF

size: NA
V: TRBV4-2
CDR3: ASSPSPTSTDTQY

size: NA
V: TRBV5-6
CDR3: ASSLLRDSFLEGYT

size: NA
V: TRBV4-1
CDR3: ASSQDRASGVGYNEQF

size: NA
V: TRBV27
CDR3: ASSFGGLTEAF

size: NA
V: TRBV27
CDR3: ASSLSATGADQDYGYT

size: NA
V: TRBV19
CDR3: ASSPQGRNTEAF

size: NA
V: TRBV11-2
CDR3: ASSLIGTGDTIY

size: NA
V: TRBV23-1
CDR3: ASSRPGEETQY

size: NA
V: TRBV6-1
CDR3: ASSETGNHGYT

size: NA
V: TRBV5-4
CDR3: ASSLGRESVFPLH

size: NA
V: TRBV2
CDR3: ASNREYYGYT

size: NA
V: TRBV30
CDR3: AWSVHLQGTFSNQPQH

size: NA
V: TRBV5-1
CDR3: ASSGSLRGSPLH

size: NA
V: TRBV7-9
CDR3: ASSPYFPGAGYT

size: NA
V: TRBV6-1
CDR3: ASSEAEGANGYT

size: medium-sized
V: TRBV25-1
CDR3: ASSEYQEGTPLH

size: NA
V: TRBV2
CDR3: ASSTGNQPQH

size: NA
V: TRBV5-1
CDR3: ASSEGATDTQY

size: NA
V: TRBV11-2
CDR3: ASSFRRLAGPYNEQF

size: NA
V: TRBV19
CDR3: ASTVDSHEAF

size: NA
V: TRBV5-1
CDR3: ASSFGGGGASTDTQY

size: NA
V: TRBV30
CDR3: AWSDRDTQY

size: few
V: TRBV6-5
CDR3: ASSYSHLGAEAF

size: NA
V: TRBV28
CDR3: ASSRSLRDTRV

size: NA
V: TRBV4-1
CDR3: ASSQDAGLWHRGKGYT

size: NA
V: TRBV5-1
CDR3: ASSLSGNDQPQH

size: NA
V: TRBV23-1
CDR3: ASSQGFPRDRGHEQY

size: NA
V: TRBV6-1
CDR3: ASSWDRGERGYT

size: NA
V: TRBV2
CDR3: ASTTNGRGTEAF

size: NA
V: TRBV10-1
CDR3: ASSLRQAPATNYGYT

size: once
V: TRBV6-1
CDR3: ASSVTSGGGSYEQY

size: NA
V: TRBV7-2
CDR3: ASSIRGNQPQH

size: NA
V: TRBV30
CDR3: AWSPGHSRKGDTEAF

size: few
V: TRBV11-3
CDR3: ASSLDSAYNEQF

size: NA
V: TRBV18
CDR3: ASSPLAASFYGYT

size: NA
V: TRBV11-3
CDR3: ASSLGRTASGDTQY

size: NA
V: TRBV5-1
CDR3: ASSGGSRSTDTQY

size: NA
V: TRBV4-3
CDR3: ASSQRTSGVVSADTQY

size: NA
V: TRBV5-1
CDR3: ASSLRDFGGADTGELF

size: NA
V: TRBV7-2
CDR3: ASTLSRDGGEAF

size: NA
V: TRBV5-1
CDR3: ASSKRQGTEGETQY

size: NA
V: TRBV11-2
CDR3: ASSLGLGVDEQF

size: NA
V: TRBV28
CDR3: ANSPSGGRADTQY

size: NA
V: TRBV11-2
CDR3: ASSSGGQYYEQY

size: NA
V: TRBV2
CDR3: ASNGKLNSPLH